This TCR beta chain was documented in a study of blood T cell repertoires in COVID-19. About the research overall: Researchers got acute and convalescent COVID-19 samples from the United States, Italy and Spain. Nucleic acid was either cDNA or gDNA, and it came from T cells, B-cell-depleted T cells, or PBMCs.

Per the germline V gene, CDR1 is SGHNT and CDR2 is YYREEE (reference sequence). Trimming removed 3 bases from V and 2 bases from J; junction bases left unmatched: 4. This CDR3 is 14 amino acids long. How the authors handled the data: Reference gene primer amplification yielded estimated nucleated cell counts. Sequencing was performed with immunoSEQ multiplex PCR; in TCRdb, only in-frame clones are kept and a portion is missing. That table gives V, J and clone size, and the DNA gave D and trimming. This repertoire shows roughly 300,000 clones, about 89% found once; its top ten account for more than 1.3%.

The source is a woman aged 40 to 55 who had recovered from COVID-19. The sample comprised peripheral blood. The gene calls are TRBV5-4 and TRBJ1-1, with 7 nucleotides matching TRBD1. CDR3 sequence reads: CASSSRTGNTEAFF. CDR3 nucleotide sequence: TGTGCCAGCAGCTCCCGGACAGGAAACACTGAAGCTTTCTTT.